The 27 T cell receptor beta chains below were found in one sample sequenced in a study of blood T cell repertoires in COVID-19. Sequencing was performed with immunoSEQ multiplex PCR; in TCRdb, only in-frame clones are kept and a portion is missing. The table lists about 71,000 clones, just over 85% of them singletons. Sequencing input: peripheral blood. The receptors derive from a man aged 25-40 years with acute or convalescent COVID-19.

The V gene is TRBV6-2 or TRBV6-3, the J gene TRBJ2-2; 9 nucleotides align to TRBD1. The V gene end was trimmed by 2 bases and the J gene end by 1 base; junction bases not matched to a gene: 5. The V gene's germline CDR1 is MNHEY and CDR2 SVGEGT. There are 17 residues in the CDR3. The CDR3 sequence: CASSYHGTGRNTGELFF. DNA of the CDR3: TGTGCCAGCAGTTACCACGGGACAGGGCGGAACACCGGGGAGCTGTTTTTT.

J is TRBJ2-3 and V is TRBV7-2; D unclear. The CDR3 sequence is 15 residues long. Germline CDR1 is SGHTA and CDR2 is FQGNSA. Trimming took off 2 bases at V and 3 bases at J, with 12 bases between the two ends. In nucleotides, the CDR3 is TGTGCCAGCAGCTTATTGCACGTCGGGACAGATACGCAGTATTTT. As protein: CASSLLHVGTDTQYF.

V gene TRBV6-5 combines with J gene TRBJ2-7; 11 positions match TRBD2. The CDR3 runs 16 residues. Germline CDR1 and CDR2: MNHEY and SVGAGI. With V trimmed by 3 bases and J by 5 bases, 9 bases remained unmatched. In DNA, the CDR3 is TGTGCCAGCAGTTATTTGTTGACTAGCGGGATGCACGAGCAGTACTTC. Protein product: CASSYLLTSGMHEQYF.

V gene TRBV19 combines with J gene TRBJ1-1, with D perhaps matching TRBD1 (6 bases). Germline CDR1 reads LNHDA; CDR2 reads SQIVND (reference sequence). V lost 5 bases, J lost 0 bases, and 13 bases lay in between. The CDR3 consists of 15 residues. The DNA for the CDR3 is TGTGCCAGTAGTGCCGGGACACTCATGAACACTGAAGCTTTCTTT. This encodes CASSAGTLMNTEAFF.

This clone has just a few counts. The chain employs TRBV9 and TRBJ2-7, with D possibly matching TRBD1 (6 bases). Trimming removed 3 bases at V and 7 bases at J, with 14 bases between. Looked up from germline, CDR1 is SGDLS and CDR2 is YYNGEE. This CDR3 region has 13 residues. Written as DNA, the CDR3 is TGTGCCAGCAGCGCCCGGGACACCGAGGAGCAGTACTTC. It codes for CASSARDTEEQYF.

This rearrangement joins TRBV6-5 to TRBJ2-2; the match to TRBD2 covers 11 bases. This CDR3 has 14 residues. CDR1 is MNHEY and CDR2 is SVGAGI in the germline V gene. Trimming took 11 bases from V and 7 from J; bases not matched to a gene: 9. CDR3 coding DNA: TGTGCCTGCCGACTAGCGGGGCTGGGCGGGGAGCTGTTTTTT. Protein product: CACRLAGLGGELFF.

The chain carries TRBV4-1 and TRBJ1-4; weak D call: TRBD1 (6 bases). Germline V CDR1 and CDR2: MGHRA, YSYEKL. This CDR3 has 16 residues. The V end lost 0 bases, the J end lost 8 bases, and 16 bases lay between the germline ends. Here the CDR3 reads CASSQDRAGVREKLFF. The CDR3 DNA follows: TGCGCCAGCAGCCAAGATCGGGCAGGGGTGCGGGAAAAACTGTTTTTT.

This clone was counted only a few times. The chain recombines TRBV24-1 with TRBJ2-2; D uncertain. The germline CDR1 and CDR2 sequences are KGHDR and SFDVKD. The CDR3 covers 16 residues. V was shortened by 1 base and J by 10 bases, with 18 bases between the two germline ends. The CDR3 sequence is CATSDFAAPGDLELFF. CDR3 DNA: TGTGCCACCAGTGATTTTGCGGCTCCGGGTGACCTGGAGCTGTTTTTT.

The CDR3, as DNA: TGTGCCAGCAGTGGAGTGGGACAGGGGGAGACCCAGTACTTC. Its protein is CASSGVGQGETQYF. This chain connects TRBV2 to TRBJ2-5; 10 bases are shared with TRBD1. The CDR3 consists of 14 residues. Trimming at V came to 4 bases and at J to 5 bases, leaving 4 bases not matched to a gene. CDR1 SNHLY and CDR2 FYNNEI come from the germline V gene. Combining the CDR3 with reference TRBV2 and TRBJ2-5 gives the whole variable domain EPEVTQTPSHQVTQMGQEVILRCVPISNHLYFYWYRQILGQKVEFLVSFYNNEISEKSEIFDDQFSVERPDGSNFTLKIRSTKLEDSAMYFCASSGVGQGETQYFGPGTRLLVL.

This clone turned up a few times. The V call is TRBV7-2, the J call TRBJ1-2; unclear D gene. The CDR3 length is 13 residues. Germline V gene data show CDR1 as SGHTA and CDR2 as FQGNSA. V was clipped by 3 bases and J by 1 base, with 6 bases between them. CDR3 DNA: TGTGCCAGCAGCTTCGGGGTTAACTATGGCTACACCTTC. Amino acids: CASSFGVNYGYTF.

The chain links TRBV29-1 to TRBJ1-4; 8 nucleotides align to TRBD1. The ends lost 7 bases at V and 5 bases at J; junction bases unmatched: 6. The length of the CDR3 is 13 residues. The germline V gene has CDR1 SQVTM and CDR2 ANQGSEA. The CDR3 DNA reads as TGCAGCGCGGCGGGACAGGACAATGAAAAACTGTTTTTT. The encoded protein is CSAAGQDNEKLFF. The variable domain in full, completed from reference TRBV29-1 and TRBJ1-4, reads SAVISQKPSRDICQRGTSLTIQCQVDSQVTMMFWYRQQPGQSLTLIATANQGSEATYESGFVIDKFPISRPNLTFSTLTVSNMSPEDSSIYLCSAAGQDNEKLFFGSGTQLSVL.

The chain joins TRBV9 to TRBJ1-1; D not resolved. CDR1 SGDLS and CDR2 YYNGEE come from the germline V gene. The CDR3 is 15 amino acids. V was cut by 0 bases and J by 11 bases, with 20 bases left in between. CDR3 loop: CASSVGPGVTFEAFF. In DNA form, the CDR3 reads TGTGCCAGCAGCGTAGGTCCGGGAGTGACATTCGAGGCTTTCTTT.

This clone was counted a single time. The chain recombines TRBV18 with TRBJ1-1; 7 bases align to TRBD1. The germline V gene has CDR1 KGHSH and CDR2 LQKENI. Trimming removed 3 bases from V and 7 bases from J; junction bases left unmatched: 8. This CDR3 region has 14 residues. The CDR3 protein is CASSPLNRDSEAFF. The CDR3 DNA sequence: TGTGCCAGCTCACCGCTGAACCGGGACAGTGAAGCTTTCTTT.

This clone has only a few counts. The chain links TRBV28 to TRBJ1-2, with 12 bases fitting TRBD1. Per the germline V gene, CDR1 is MDHEN and CDR2 is SYDVKM. V shed 5 bases and J 7 bases; nucleotides not matched to a gene: 5. The CDR3 covers 14 residues. This CDR3 is CASSPGQGALGYTF. CDR3 nucleotides: TGTGCCAGCAGTCCGGGACAGGGGGCGCTTGGCTACACCTTC.

The chain joins TRBV2 to TRBJ1-3; TRBD1 matches 11 bases. The CDR3 spans 15 residues. CDR1 and CDR2 (germline): SNHLY, FYNNEI. V was pared by 4 bases and J by 4 bases, with 3 bases of the junction left unmatched. The CDR3 bases are TGTGCCAGCAGTGTGGGACAGGGGGTCGGAAACACCATATATTTT. Its protein product is CASSVGQGVGNTIYF.

This chain uses TRBV15 with TRBJ2-7, with D possibly TRBD2 on 6 matching bases. The CDR3 runs 16 residues. The germline V gene encodes CDR1 LNHNV and CDR2 YYDKDF (reference sequence). Deletions cut 0 bases from V and 5 bases from J, with 17 bases between. The CDR3 region is CATSRDIADYGDEQYF. DNA of the CDR3: TGTGCCACCAGCAGAGATATCGCGGACTATGGCGACGAGCAGTACTTC.

The V call is TRBV27, the J call TRBJ1-2; 12 bases match TRBD1. CDR1 is MNHEY and CDR2 is SMNVEV in the germline V gene (reference sequence). V lost 3 bases to trimming and J lost 8 bases; unmatched junction nucleotides: 4. The CDR3 loop spans 14 amino acids. Here the CDR3 DNA reads TGTGCCAGCAGTTTCCGGGACAGGGGGCTCGGCTACACCTTC. Amino acids: CASSFRDRGLGYTF.

This rearrangement joins TRBV7-3 to TRBJ2-3; D is possibly TRBD2 (5 bases). The V gene's germline CDR1 is SGHTA and CDR2 FQGTGA. V gave up 5 bases and J gave up 1 base, with 13 bases separating them. The CDR3 extends over 15 amino acids. In nucleotides, the CDR3 is TGTGCCAGCAGCCACGGACCGGAGGGCACAGATACGCAGTATTTT. Encoded protein: CASSHGPEGTDTQYF.

The chain recombines TRBV29-1 with TRBJ2-7; perhaps TRBD1 as D (5 bases). The germline V gene encodes CDR1 SQVTM and CDR2 ANQGSEA. The CDR3 length is 12 residues. Trimming removed 3 bases at V and 2 bases at J, with 8 bases between. The CDR3 region is CSVETDTYEQYF. CDR3 nucleotide sequence: TGCAGCGTTGAGACAGATACCTACGAGCAGTACTTC.

This clone occurred once. The V call is TRBV7-9, the J call TRBJ1-2; D call uncertain. CDR3 length: 12 residues. The V end was cut by 4 bases, the J end by 8 bases, with 11 bases between. Looked up from germline, CDR1 is SEHNR and CDR2 is FQNEAQ (reference sequence). The CDR3 protein is CASSSGRRGYTF. The CDR3 DNA follows: TGTGCCAGCAGCTCGGGGAGGAGAGGCTACACCTTC. Looking up the rest from reference TRBV7-9 and TRBJ1-2 gives the full variable domain: DTGVSQNPRHKITKRGQNVTFRCDPISEHNRLYWYRQTLGQGPEFLTYFQNEAQLEKSRLLSDRFSAERPKGSFSTLEIQRTEQGDSAMYLCASSSGRRGYTFGSGTRLTVV.

This chain links TRBV10-2 with TRBJ1-5; D possibly corresponds to TRBD1 (5 bases). Germline V gene data show CDR1 as WSHSY and CDR2 as SAAADI. V lost 7 bases and J lost 5, with 24 bases in between. CDR3 size: 17 residues. The CDR3 spells CASTSGAGYVSDQPQHF. Here the CDR3 DNA reads TGCGCCAGCACAAGTGGCGCAGGGTACGTTAGTGATCAGCCCCAGCATTTT.

The chain is built from TRBV2 and TRBJ2-1; D is possibly TRBD2 (6 bases). The CDR3 consists of 13 residues. CDR1 is SNHLY, CDR2 FYNNEI, per germline. The V end was cut by 7 bases, the J end by 5 bases, with 12 bases between. CDR3 coding DNA: TGTGCCAGCAAGCACGGGGGAGACAATGAGCAGTTCTTC. Encoded protein: CASKHGGDNEQFF.

The V gene is TRBV5-4, the J gene TRBJ1-2; TRBD1 agrees at 9 bases. V was clipped by 4 bases and J by 5 bases; unmatched bases: 12. The CDR3 loop spans 16 amino acids. Per the germline V gene, CDR1 is SGHNT and CDR2 is YYREEE (reference sequence). The CDR3, as DNA: TGTGCCAGCAGCGAACGCCGACAGGGGGAAATATATGGCTACACCTTC. This gives the protein CASSERRQGEIYGYTF.

The chain employs TRBV15 and TRBJ1-2; D unclear. This CDR3 region has 12 residues. Germline values: CDR1 LNHNV, CDR2 YYDKDF (reference sequence). The V end was cut by 0 bases, the J end by 8 bases, with 7 bases between. The CDR3, as DNA: TGTGCCACCAGCAGAGATTGGGCAGGCTACACCTTC. Protein product: CATSRDWAGYTF.

The chain carries TRBV6-5 and TRBJ1-3, with TRBD1 as a possible D gene (5 bases). The CDR3 is made up of 15 amino acids. Germline V gives CDR1 MNHEY, CDR2 SVGAGI. With 6 bases removed from V and 2 bases from J, the gap between germline ends came to 14 bases. The CDR3 DNA is TGTGCCAGCAGCAGATCGCGGGGGGCTGGAAACACCATATATTTT. It specifies CASSRSRGAGNTIYF.

V usage is TRBV18 and J usage is TRBJ1-2; 8 nucleotides line up with TRBD1. CDR1 is KGHSH and CDR2 is LQKENI in the germline V gene. The CDR3 covers 14 residues. J gave up 6 bases and V 4 bases, and 7 bases lay outside the gene matches. The CDR3 region is CASSLQDRGHGYTF. DNA for the CDR3: TGTGCCAGCTCACTACAAGACAGGGGTCATGGCTACACCTTC. Using reference TRBV18 and TRBJ1-2 for the parts outside the CDR3, the full variable domain is NAGVMQNPRHLVRRRGQEARLRCSPMKGHSHVYWYRQLPEEGLKFMVYLQKENIIDESGMPKERFSAEFPKEGPSILRIQQVVRGDSAAYFCASSLQDRGHGYTFGSGTRLTVV.

This sequence joins TRBV6-1 and TRBJ2-1; the D gene is possibly TRBD1 (6 bases). CDR3 length: 15 amino acids. The germline CDR1 and CDR2 sequences are MNHNS and SASEGT. Trimming stripped 2 bases from V and 2 bases from J, with 10 bases between. This CDR3 reads CASSELQGPYNEQFF. CDR3 bases: TGTGCCAGCAGTGAACTACAGGGACCCTACAATGAGCAGTTCTTC.